The 29 T cell receptor beta chains below all came from one sample that was sequenced in a study of blood T cells in healthy people across ages. For the second PCR, which ran for roughly 7 to 11 cycles, a sample-barcoded 5' primer and a J-beta primer mix were used. TCRdb passed the 5' RACE reads through MiXCR, listing each CDR3 protein once. The sample contains hundreds of thousands of distinct CDR3 sequences, roughly 50% of which appear only once. The source material was blood. These receptor sequences come from a man between 40 and 49 years old in good health.

The chain has TRBV27 and TRBJ2-1, with 10 positions matching TRBD2. The assigned J gene may be wrong: the sequence end matches TRBJ2-7 better. The CDR3 loop spans 15 amino acids. The germline CDR1 and CDR2 sequences are MNHEY and SMNVEV (reference sequence). Written as DNA, the CDR3 is TGTGCCAGCAGTCCTAGCGGGAGCTTGGTCAATGAGCAGTACTTC. Amino acid sequence: CASSPSGSLVNEQYF.

The genes are TRBV5-6 and TRBJ2-7; maybe TRBD1 (6 bases). The CDR3 is 15 residues long. In germline, CDR1 is SGHDT, CDR2 YYEEEE. V was pared by 2 bases and J by 2 bases, with 14 bases between. This CDR3 reads CASSFRGQTTYEQYF. The CDR3 coding sequence is TGTGCCAGCAGCTTTCGTGGACAGACAACCTACGAGCAGTACTTC.

This clonotype showed up just a few times. This chain links TRBV29-1 with TRBJ2-6; 7 nucleotides align to TRBD1. This CDR3 contains 16 residues. Germline CDR1 is SQVTM and CDR2 is ANQGSEA. Trimming took 6 bases from V and 3 from J; bases not matched to a gene: 11. This chain's CDR3 is CSVLDRLQFGANVLTF. The DNA of the CDR3 is TGCAGCGTCCTGGACAGGCTTCAGTTTGGGGCCAACGTCCTGACTTTC.

The rearrangement links TRBV7-9 to TRBJ2-7; D gene ambiguous. The CDR3 has 15 amino acids. The germline V and J ends were trimmed by 3 bases and 7 bases, with 19 bases remaining between them. Germline V CDR1 and CDR2: SEHNR, FQNEAQ (reference sequence). CDR3 nucleotides: TGTGCCAGCAGCTTTTACTCAAGCCCCGGCCTGGAGCAGTACTTC. The encoded protein is CASSFYSSPGLEQYF.

The gene calls are TRBV12-3 or TRBV12-4 and TRBJ1-2; D is undetermined. The CDR3 extends over 14 amino acids. V lost 5 bases, J lost 8 bases, and 18 bases lay in between. The CDR3, as DNA: TGTGCCAGCAGTCCGTACAGCGGCCCCCACGGCTACACCTTC. Translated, it gives CASSPYSGPHGYTF.

The rearrangement uses TRBV9 and TRBJ1-2; a weak D match, TRBD1 (6 bases). Trimming stripped 3 bases from V and 6 bases from J, with 21 bases between. The CDR3 covers 16 residues. Germline V gives CDR1 SGDLS, CDR2 YYNGEE. The CDR3 reads CASSASNVGGGHGYTF. The CDR3 coding sequence is TGTGCCAGCAGCGCCAGCAACGTGGGGGGGGGCCATGGCTACACCTTC.

This chain uses TRBV7-2 with TRBJ2-7, with 10 bases lining up with TRBD1. This CDR3 has 16 residues. Germline-derived CDR1 and CDR2 are SGHTA and FQGNSA. Germline trimming cut 2 bases from V and 5 bases from J; bases unmatched to any gene: 9. CDR3 in amino acids: CASSLRGTGEGDEQYF. The CDR3 DNA is TGTGCCAGCAGCTTAAGAGGGACAGGGGAGGGCGACGAGCAGTACTTC. The full variable domain, completed using reference TRBV7-2 and TRBJ2-7, is GAGVSQSPSNKVTEKGKDVELRCDPISGHTALYWYRQSLGQGLEFLIYFQGNSAPDKSGLPSDRFSAERTGGSVSTLTIQRTQQEDSAVYLCASSLRGTGEGDEQYFGPGTRLTVT.

A single count supports this clonotype. The chain links TRBV11-2 to TRBJ2-5; possibly TRBD2 for D (5 bases). The germline CDR1 and CDR2 sequences are SGHAT and FQNNGV. The CDR3 extends over 15 amino acids. V was cut by 2 bases and J by 1 base, with 11 bases left in between. CDR3 sequence: CASSLSGPIQETQYF. DNA of the CDR3: TGTGCCAGCAGCTTAAGCGGACCAATCCAAGAGACCCAGTACTTC.

This clonotype has just one count. The rearrangement uses TRBV6-2 or TRBV6-3 and TRBJ1-1; TRBD1 matches at 7 bases. V shed 7 bases and J 2 bases; nucleotides not matched to a gene: 13. Per germline, CDR1 MNHEY and CDR2 SVGEGT. The length of the CDR3 is 16 residues. CDR3 sequence reads: CASTKRQGDVNTEAFF. The CDR3 DNA reads as TGTGCCAGCACCAAGAGACAGGGAGACGTAAACACTGAAGCTTTCTTT.

This clonotype appeared a single time. This chain uses TRBV11-1 with TRBJ2-1; 8 bases agree with TRBD1. The CDR3 extends over 16 amino acids. Germline CDR1 reads SGHAT; CDR2 reads FQDESV (reference sequence). The ends lost 5 bases at V and 8 bases at J; junction bases unmatched: 14. Written as DNA, the CDR3 is TGTGCCAGCAGCCCACGGATACGGACAGGGAGCGATGAGCAGTTCTTC. Residues: CASSPRIRTGSDEQFF.

The V and J genes are TRBV2 and TRBJ1-5, with D unclear. Germline loops: CDR1 SNHLY, CDR2 FYNNEI. Trimming took off 6 bases at V and 4 bases at J, with 13 bases between the two ends. This CDR3 has 14 residues. CDR3 nucleotide sequence: TGTGCCAGCAGGGAACAGAGTTATAATCAGCCCCAGCATTTT. Translation gives CASREQSYNQPQHF. The full variable domain, its missing parts supplied by reference TRBV2 and TRBJ1-5, is EPEVTQTPSHQVTQMGQEVILRCVPISNHLYFYWYRQILGQKVEFLVSFYNNEISEKSEIFDDQFSVERPDGSNFTLKIRSTKLEDSAMYFCASREQSYNQPQHFGDGTRLSIL.

This chain joins TRBV6-1 and TRBJ2-7; TRBD1 matches 9 bases. The CDR3 runs 15 residues. Germline CDR1 and CDR2: MNHNS and SASEGT. V was clipped by 4 bases and J by 3 bases; unmatched bases: 7. CDR3 bases: TGTGCCAGCAGTGCTACAGGGGGCGCTGGCTACGAGCAGTACTTC. Protein sequence: CASSATGGAGYEQYF.

The rearrangement joins TRBV4-3 to TRBJ2-5; perhaps TRBD2 as D (6 bases). Gene TRBJ2-7 matches the end of the DNA better, so the J call may be wrong. This CDR3 is 16 amino acids long. From germline, CDR1 is LGHNA and CDR2 YSLEER. The CDR3 loop reads CASSQGGLRGSYEQYF. Written as DNA, the CDR3 is TGCGCCAGCAGCCAAGGGGGATTGCGGGGCTCCTACGAGCAGTACTTC.

This clonotype has a count of ten or more. The chain joins TRBV7-2 to TRBJ2-4, with 7 bases matching TRBD2. V lost 5 bases to trimming and J lost 8 bases; unmatched junction nucleotides: 9. Germline V gives CDR1 SGHTA, CDR2 FQGNSA. The CDR3 runs 14 residues. The CDR3 nucleotides are TGTGCCAGCAGCCGACAGATTGGGGGGGACATTCAGTACTTC. It is translated as CASSRQIGGDIQYF.

This sequence joins TRBV6-1 and TRBJ1-2; 7 bases line up with TRBD1. The CDR3 runs to 18 residues. In germline, CDR1 is MNHNS, CDR2 SASEGT. Unmatched junction bases numbered 25, after V lost 7 bases and J lost 8 bases. CDR3 sequence (DNA): TGTGCCAGCACGATCGGGCTATCGACAGGGAGCCCCTTGAGGGGCTACACCTTC. It is translated as CASTIGLSTGSPLRGYTF.

J is TRBJ2-1 and V is TRBV4-3; TRBD1 might be the D (6 bases). This CDR3 has 17 residues. Trimming took off 1 base at V and 0 bases at J, with 13 bases between the two ends. Germline V CDR1 and CDR2: LGHNA, YSLEER. The CDR3 here is CASSQVLRGISYNEQFF. The DNA for the CDR3 is TGCGCCAGCAGCCAAGTGCTCAGGGGAATCTCCTACAATGAGCAGTTCTTC.

The count of this clonotype is one. The J gene is TRBJ2-7, the V gene TRBV5-6; 11 positions agree with TRBD1. The CDR3 has 17 amino acids. J lost 4 bases, V lost 4 bases, and 13 bases had no gene match. Germline lookup yields CDR1 SGHDT and CDR2 YYEEEE. CDR3 bases: TGTGCCAGCAGCCCAACGATCAGGACAGGGGGCGTGTACGAGCAGTACTTC. Translating it yields CASSPTIRTGGVYEQYF. Supplemented by reference TRBV5-6 and TRBJ2-7, the full variable domain reads DAGVTQSPTHLIKTRGQQVTLRCSPKSGHDTVSWYQQALGQGPQFIFQYYEEEERQRGNFPDRFSGHQFPNYSSELNVNALLLGDSALYLCASSPTIRTGGVYEQYFGPGTRLTVT.

The J gene is TRBJ1-1, the V gene TRBV6-5, with D uncertain. The V end lost 5 bases, the J end lost 3 bases, and 10 bases lay between the germline ends. There are 13 residues in the CDR3. Germline V CDR1 and CDR2: MNHEY, SVGAGI. The CDR3, as DNA: TGTGCCAGCAGTGACCCGTTTGACACTGAAGCTTTCTTT. Translated: CASSDPFDTEAFF.

This clonotype was counted a few times. This rearrangement joins TRBV25-1 to TRBJ2-5; D gene ambiguous. Trimming took off 7 bases at V and 11 bases at J, with 20 bases between the two ends. Germline-derived CDR1 and CDR2 are MGHDK and SYGVNS. This CDR3 is built from 13 residues. The CDR3 nucleotides read TGTGCCAGCATGGTAGTCTCCAACAATGAGCAGTACTTC. It specifies CASMVVSNNEQYF.

The rearrangement uses TRBV4-3 and TRBJ2-1, with D tentatively TRBD2 (6 bases). The CDR3 sequence is 17 residues long. The V gene lost 0 bases and the J gene lost 2 bases, with 14 bases spanning the gap. The V gene's germline CDR1 is LGHNA and CDR2 YSLEER. The CDR3 nucleotides are TGCGCCAGCAGCCAAGATTTTCGGGGGATCACCTACAATGAGCAGTTCTTC. Amino acid sequence: CASSQDFRGITYNEQFF.

The chain joins TRBV7-3 to TRBJ2-1; D possibly uses TRBD1 or TRBD2 (5 bases each). Looked up from germline, CDR1 is SGHTA and CDR2 is FQGTGA. The length of the CDR3 is 14 residues. The germline V and J ends were trimmed by 1 base and 5 bases, with 9 bases remaining between them. CDR3 protein: CASSLSRGNNEQFF. DNA of the CDR3: TGTGCCAGCAGCTTAAGTCGGGGCAACAATGAGCAGTTCTTC.

This clonotype was detected a few times. The chain joins TRBV7-3 to TRBJ2-1; 11 bases line up with TRBD1. The CDR3 sequence is 16 residues long. Germline values: CDR1 SGHTA, CDR2 FQGTGA. V shed 5 bases and J 4 bases; nucleotides not matched to a gene: 7. The CDR3 DNA sequence: TGTGCCAGCAGCAGAACGGGACAGGGGGGTTACAATGAGCAGTTCTTC. Translation: CASSRTGQGGYNEQFF.

The rearrangement links TRBV27 to TRBJ1-6, with 7 bases lining up with TRBD1. The CDR3 length is 15 residues. Germline CDR1 reads MNHEY; CDR2 reads SMNVEV (reference sequence). V trimming: 4 bases; J trimming: 5 bases; junction bases outside the gene matches: 5. The CDR3 nucleotides read TGTGCCAGCAGTTCACCCACAGGGGATAATTCACCCCTCCACTTT. Translation: CASSSPTGDNSPLHF.

In its sample, this clonotype was seen a few times. V and J are TRBV20-1 and TRBJ2-4; 10 bases line up with TRBD1. The CDR3 consists of 14 residues. V dropped 2 bases and J dropped 8; count of bases not matched to a gene: 6. Germline assignment: CDR1 DFQATT and CDR2 SNEGSKA (reference sequence). In DNA form, the CDR3 reads TGCAGTGCTAGATTGACAGGGGGCGCGGACATTCAGTACTTC. It encodes CSARLTGGADIQYF.

This clonotype was seen only once. The chain combines TRBV9 with TRBJ1-1; D not certain. The germline V and J ends were trimmed by 3 bases and 1 base, with 7 bases remaining between them. The CDR3 extends over 13 amino acids. From germline, CDR1 is SGDLS and CDR2 YYNGEE. The CDR3 sequence: CASSESRNTEAFF. As DNA, the CDR3 is TGTGCCAGCAGCGAAAGCAGGAACACTGAAGCTTTCTTT.

The CDR3 sequence: CASANNRGRSEKLFF. In nucleotides, the CDR3 is TGTGCCAGCGCCAACAACAGGGGGCGAAGTGAAAAACTGTTTTTT. The chain couples TRBV6-2 or TRBV6-3 to TRBJ1-4, with 9 bases fitting TRBD1. The germline CDR1 and CDR2 sequences are MNHEY and SVGEGT. V shed 8 bases and J 7 bases; nucleotides not matched to a gene: 11. The length of the CDR3 is 15 residues.

The rearrangement links TRBV27 to TRBJ2-5; 7 bases match TRBD2. CDR3 size: 15 residues. Losses at the gene ends were 6 bases for V and 1 base for J; bases not matched to a gene: 8. In germline, CDR1 is MNHEY, CDR2 SMNVEV (reference sequence). Written as DNA, the CDR3 is TGTGCCAGCAGCCCCGGGTCGGGGGGCCAAGAGACCCAGTACTTC. Translating gives CASSPGSGGQETQYF.

The chain joins TRBV6-2 or TRBV6-3 to TRBJ2-7, with 8 bases lining up with TRBD1. The CDR3 runs to 16 residues. Germline loops: CDR1 MNHEY, CDR2 SVGEGT. With 4 bases clipped from V and 4 bases from J, the junction kept 12 bases outside the gene matches. CDR3 amino acids: CASSSQPQGAHYEQYF. As DNA, the CDR3 is TGTGCCAGCAGTTCCCAGCCTCAGGGGGCGCATTACGAGCAGTACTTC.

The chain has TRBV2 and TRBJ2-3; 8 bases agree with TRBD1. After removal of 7 bases from V and 0 bases from J, the junction contained 6 bases not matched to a gene. The germline V gene encodes CDR1 SNHLY and CDR2 FYNNEI. The CDR3 contains 15 residues. In DNA, the CDR3 is TGTGCCAGCACGGGGGACAGGTTTAGCACAGATACGCAGTATTTT. This sequence encodes CASTGDRFSTDTQYF.